These 5 T cell receptor beta chains originate from one sample sequenced in a study of immune reconstitution after stem cell transplant in scleroderma. From the RT-PCR reads, TCRdb called clonotypes with MiXCR, one entry per CDR3 protein. Of about 2,000 distinct CDR3 sequences listed, 16% were seen once; the top ten hold around a third. This material was acquired before or after autologous hematopoietic stem cell transplantation (not recorded which). The receptors were gathered from a female donor with systemic sclerosis.

This clonotype is medium-sized in the sample. The chain couples TRBV29-1 to TRBJ1-5; TRBD1 matches 7 bases. From germline, CDR1 is SQVTM and CDR2 ANQGSEA. V trimming: 4 bases; J trimming: 9 bases; junction bases outside the gene matches: 9. The CDR3 is 13 residues long. CDR3 sequence (DNA): TGCAGCGTTGGGGGACAGTTAGGAGGGCCCCAGCATTTT. The encoded protein is CSVGGQLGGPQHF.

This clonotype came up a few times. This chain joins TRBV2 and TRBJ1-1; D ambiguous. V lost 1 base to trimming and J lost 4 bases, with 10 bases between them. CDR3 length equals 14 residues. Looked up from germline, CDR1 is SNHLY and CDR2 is FYNNEI. The CDR3: CASSEGTDSTEAFF. The CDR3 nucleotides are TGTGCCAGCAGTGAAGGGACTGATTCCACTGAAGCTTTCTTT.

The genes are TRBV6-5 and TRBJ1-5; D might be TRBD1 (5 bases). The V gene's germline CDR1 is MNHEY and CDR2 SVGAGI. Trimming took 8 bases from V and 0 from J, leaving 8 bases between them. The CDR3 length is 13 residues. The CDR3, as DNA: TGTGCCAGCCGGGGGAATAGCAATCAGCCCCAGCATTTT. This encodes CASRGNSNQPQHF.

The chain carries TRBV5-1 and TRBJ1-1, with a tentative D call TRBD1 (6 bases). CDR1 and CDR2 (germline): SGHRS, YFSETQ. The germline V and J ends were trimmed by 3 bases and 0 bases, with 9 bases remaining between them. The CDR3 loop spans 14 amino acids. CDR3 in amino acids: CASSSDSMNTEAFF. In DNA, the CDR3 is TGCGCCAGCAGCTCGGACAGTATGAACACTGAAGCTTTCTTT.

The chain uses TRBV10-3 and TRBJ2-5; 8 bases map to TRBD2. J gave up 1 base and V 2 bases, and 6 bases lay outside the gene matches. Germline CDR1 reads ENHRY; CDR2 reads SYGVKD. The CDR3 extends over 16 amino acids. Here the CDR3 reads CAISERGLDLQETQYF. For the CDR3, the DNA is TGTGCCATCAGTGAGCGGGGACTAGACCTCCAAGAGACCCAGTACTTC.